This is a list of T cell receptor beta chains from one sample in a study of blood T cell repertoires in COVID-19. Only in-frame clones appear in the TCRdb table, and some are missing; sequencing was by immunoSEQ multiplex PCR. Among about 210,000 clones listed, about nine tenths were seen once. Sequencing was performed on peripheral blood. Receptors were obtained from a woman in her forties with acute or convalescent COVID-19. CDR3s include the opening cysteine and the closing phenylalanine or tryptophan. The D gene is left open where the match is weak. Expanded clones get a size class; other rows say once, few or many, or leave the size out.

clone_size: NA
v_call: TRBV7-8
j_call: TRBJ2-3
d_call: TRBD2
cdr3_aa: CASSSQRGGGTDTQYF
cdr3_nt: TGTGCCAGCAGCTCCCAGCGGGGGGGCGGCACAGATACGCAGTATTTT

clone_size: NA
v_call: TRBV5-6
j_call: TRBJ2-5
d_call: NA
cdr3_aa: CASRSLVETQYF
cdr3_nt: TGTGCCAGCAGGTCTCTAGTCGAGACCCAGTACTTC

clone_size: NA
v_call: TRBV3-1/TRBV3-2
j_call: TRBJ2-3
d_call: TRBD2
cdr3_aa: CASSQDGLAGGPLDTQYF
cdr3_nt: TGTGCCAGCAGCCAAGATGGTCTGGCGGGGGGGCCGCTAGATACGCAGTATTTT

clone_size: NA
v_call: TRBV7-9
j_call: TRBJ1-4
d_call: NA
cdr3_aa: CASSLVTGVNEKLFF
cdr3_nt: TGTGCCAGCAGCTTAGTGACAGGTGTGAATGAAAAACTGTTTTTT

clone_size: once
v_call: TRBV15
j_call: TRBJ2-5
d_call: NA
cdr3_aa: CATSRDGLRETQYF
cdr3_nt: TGTGCCACCAGCAGGGATGGACTGAGGGAGACCCAGTACTTC

clone_size: NA
v_call: TRBV19
j_call: TRBJ1-1
d_call: NA
cdr3_aa: CASSIGDNTEAFF
cdr3_nt: TGTGCCAGTAGTATTGGAGATAACACTGAAGCTTTCTTT

clone_size: NA
v_call: TRBV2
j_call: TRBJ1-5
d_call: TRBD1
cdr3_aa: CASSEGQSAQPQHF
cdr3_nt: TGTGCCAGCAGTGAGGGACAGTCGGCGCAGCCCCAGCATTTT

clone_size: NA
v_call: TRBV12-3/TRBV12-4
j_call: TRBJ2-2
d_call: NA
cdr3_aa: CASSFASTGELFF
cdr3_nt: TGTGCCAGCAGTTTTGCGTCCACCGGGGAGCTGTTTTTT

clone_size: NA
v_call: TRBV25-1
j_call: TRBJ2-3
d_call: TRBD1
cdr3_aa: CASSGTGTDTQYF
cdr3_nt: TGTGCCAGCAGTGGGACAGGGACCGATACGCAGTATTTT

clone_size: NA
v_call: TRBV6-5
j_call: TRBJ2-3
d_call: NA
cdr3_aa: CASSYISGSTDTQYF
cdr3_nt: TGTGCCAGCAGTTACATCAGCGGTAGCACAGATACGCAGTATTTT

clone_size: NA
v_call: TRBV30
j_call: TRBJ2-3
d_call: TRBD2
cdr3_aa: CAWSVFAGGLTDTQYF
cdr3_nt: TGTGCCTGGAGTGTCTTTGCGGGGGGCCTCACAGATACGCAGTATTTT

clone_size: NA
v_call: TRBV2
j_call: TRBJ1-5
d_call: TRBD1
cdr3_aa: CASRQGESNQPQHF
cdr3_nt: TGTGCCAGCAGACAGGGGGAGAGCAATCAGCCCCAGCATTTT

clone_size: NA
v_call: TRBV2
j_call: TRBJ2-1
d_call: TRBD1
cdr3_aa: CASSEDLGQASSYNEQFF
cdr3_nt: TGTGCCAGCAGTGAAGACTTGGGACAGGCCAGCTCCTACAATGAGCAGTTCTTC

clone_size: NA
v_call: TRBV5-1
j_call: TRBJ2-5
d_call: NA
cdr3_aa: CASSLIPDQETQYF
cdr3_nt: TGCGCCAGCAGCTTGATCCCGGACCAAGAGACCCAGTACTTC

clone_size: NA
v_call: TRBV3-1/TRBV3-2
j_call: TRBJ1-2
d_call: NA
cdr3_aa: CASSHTGWGGYGYTF
cdr3_nt: TGTGCCAGCAGCCACACAGGTTGGGGAGGGTATGGCTACACCTTC

clone_size: NA
v_call: TRBV3-1/TRBV3-2
j_call: TRBJ1-1
d_call: NA
cdr3_aa: CASSQDPGPHTEAFF
cdr3_nt: TGTGCCAGCAGCCAAGATCCGGGTCCCCACACTGAAGCTTTCTTT

clone_size: NA
v_call: TRBV2
j_call: TRBJ1-2
d_call: TRBD1
cdr3_aa: CASSRLLRDRGGYGYTF
cdr3_nt: TGTGCCAGCAGTCGCCTCCTCCGGGACAGGGGAGGATATGGCTACACCTTC

clone_size: NA
v_call: TRBV2
j_call: TRBJ1-4
d_call: TRBD1
cdr3_aa: CASRKGQASEKLFF
cdr3_nt: TGTGCCAGCAGAAAAGGACAGGCGAGTGAAAAACTGTTTTTT

clone_size: NA
v_call: TRBV21-1
j_call: TRBJ2-1
d_call: NA
cdr3_aa: CASSKAGGLAGVPPSRNEQFF
cdr3_nt: TGTGCCAGCAGCAAAGCAGGCGGACTAGCGGGGGTCCCACCATCTCGTAATGAGCAGTTCTTC

clone_size: NA
v_call: TRBV7-6
j_call: TRBJ2-1
d_call: NA
cdr3_aa: CASSLGRTVSSYNEQFF
cdr3_nt: TGTGCCAGCAGCTTGGGGCGGACCGTTAGCTCCTACAATGAGCAGTTCTTC

clone_size: few
v_call: TRBV20-1
j_call: TRBJ2-1
d_call: NA
cdr3_aa: CSALISNEQFF
cdr3_nt: TGCAGTGCTTTAATTTCCAATGAGCAGTTCTTC

clone_size: once
v_call: TRBV18
j_call: TRBJ1-2
d_call: NA
cdr3_aa: CASSPNGGAVIYGYTF
cdr3_nt: TGTGCCAGCTCACCCAACGGGGGGGCGGTAATCTATGGCTACACCTTC

clone_size: NA
v_call: TRBV5-6
j_call: TRBJ1-2
d_call: TRBD1
cdr3_aa: CASSYVTGAYGYTF
cdr3_nt: TGTGCCAGCAGCTACGTGACAGGGGCCTATGGCTACACCTTC

clone_size: NA
v_call: TRBV23-1
j_call: TRBJ1-1
d_call: TRBD1
cdr3_aa: CASSQSTGAMNTEAFF
cdr3_nt: TGCGCCAGCAGTCAATCGACAGGGGCGATGAACACTGAAGCTTTCTTT

clone_size: NA
v_call: TRBV5-5
j_call: TRBJ2-3
d_call: NA
cdr3_aa: CASSLDEGIGTDTQYF
cdr3_nt: TGTGCCAGCAGCTTGGATGAGGGAATAGGTACAGATACGCAGTATTTT

clone_size: NA
v_call: TRBV7-9
j_call: TRBJ1-6
d_call: NA
cdr3_aa: CASTIENGWIHF
cdr3_nt: TGTGCCAGCACAATTGAGAACGGGTGGATCCACTTT

clone_size: NA
v_call: TRBV7-2
j_call: TRBJ2-3
d_call: TRBD2
cdr3_aa: CASSFTSGGTDTQYF
cdr3_nt: TGTGCCAGCAGCTTCACTAGCGGGGGCACAGATACGCAGTATTTT

clone_size: NA
v_call: TRBV30
j_call: TRBJ1-1
d_call: NA
cdr3_aa: CAWMGRVSEAFF
cdr3_nt: TGTGCCTGGATGGGGAGGGTATCTGAAGCTTTCTTT

clone_size: NA
v_call: TRBV9
j_call: TRBJ2-5
d_call: TRBD2
cdr3_aa: CASSASGGALETQYF
cdr3_nt: TGTGCCAGCAGCGCTAGCGGGGGGGCCTTGGAGACCCAGTACTTC

clone_size: NA
v_call: TRBV7-8
j_call: TRBJ2-1
d_call: TRBD2
cdr3_aa: CASGLAGDYNEQFF
cdr3_nt: TGTGCCAGCGGACTAGCGGGGGACTACAATGAGCAGTTCTTC

clone_size: NA
v_call: TRBV15
j_call: TRBJ1-4
d_call: TRBD1
cdr3_aa: CATSRDLPSTGASLNEKLFF
cdr3_nt: TGTGCCACCAGCAGAGACCTCCCCTCCACAGGGGCGAGCTTAAATGAAAAACTGTTTTTT

clone_size: NA
v_call: TRBV4-1
j_call: TRBJ1-3
d_call: TRBD1
cdr3_aa: CASSQPGQSGNTIYF
cdr3_nt: TGCGCCAGCAGCCAACCGGGACAGAGTGGAAACACCATATATTTT

clone_size: NA
v_call: TRBV10-1
j_call: TRBJ1-1
d_call: NA
cdr3_aa: CASSELKQNTEAFF
cdr3_nt: TGCGCCAGCAGTGAGTTAAAACAGAACACTGAAGCTTTCTTT

clone_size: NA
v_call: TRBV6-5
j_call: TRBJ1-2
d_call: NA
cdr3_aa: CASSYSRSTYLYGYTF
cdr3_nt: TGTGCCAGCAGTTACTCGAGGTCAACCTACCTTTATGGCTACACCTTC

clone_size: NA
v_call: TRBV7-9
j_call: TRBJ2-3
d_call: TRBD2
cdr3_aa: CASSFSLAGVSDTQYF
cdr3_nt: TGTGCCAGCAGCTTCAGCCTAGCGGGGGTCTCAGATACGCAGTATTTT

clone_size: NA
v_call: TRBV9
j_call: TRBJ1-3
d_call: TRBD1
cdr3_aa: CASSAPRDRGRSGGNTIYF
cdr3_nt: TGTGCCAGCAGCGCACCCCGGGACAGGGGACGAAGCGGTGGAAACACCATATATTTT

clone_size: NA
v_call: TRBV4-1
j_call: TRBJ1-5
d_call: TRBD1
cdr3_aa: CASSPEDRGRNQPQHF
cdr3_nt: TGCGCCAGCAGCCCCGAGGACAGGGGGCGAAATCAGCCCCAGCATTTT

clone_size: NA
v_call: TRBV10-3
j_call: TRBJ1-5
d_call: TRBD1
cdr3_aa: CAISGQGNQPQHF
cdr3_nt: TGTGCCATCTCCGGACAGGGGAATCAGCCCCAGCATTTT

clone_size: NA
v_call: TRBV7-2
j_call: TRBJ2-5
d_call: TRBD2
cdr3_aa: CASSGSGGAWETQYF
cdr3_nt: TGTGCCAGCAGTGGTTCCGGGGGGGCCTGGGAGACCCAGTACTTC

clone_size: NA
v_call: TRBV30
j_call: TRBJ2-2
d_call: TRBD1
cdr3_aa: CAWSGDRDTGELFF
cdr3_nt: TGTGCCTGGAGTGGGGACAGAGACACCGGGGAGCTGTTTTTT

clone_size: NA
v_call: TRBV10-3
j_call: TRBJ2-3
d_call: TRBD2
cdr3_aa: CAISATSARRSTDTQYF
cdr3_nt: TGTGCCATCAGTGCCACTAGCGCTAGACGTAGCACAGATACGCAGTATTTT

clone_size: NA
v_call: TRBV2
j_call: TRBJ2-1
d_call: NA
cdr3_aa: CASSQLSSSYNEQFF
cdr3_nt: TGTGCCAGCAGTCAACTGTCGAGCTCCTACAATGAGCAGTTCTTC

clone_size: NA
v_call: TRBV11-2
j_call: TRBJ1-1
d_call: NA
cdr3_aa: CASSAPTRPNTEAFF
cdr3_nt: TGTGCCAGCAGCGCCCCGACAAGGCCGAACACTGAAGCTTTCTTT

clone_size: NA
v_call: TRBV5-8
j_call: TRBJ1-1
d_call: NA
cdr3_aa: CASSLVEQLLEAFF
cdr3_nt: TGTGCCAGCAGCTTGGTAGAACAGCTACTTGAAGCTTTCTTT

clone_size: NA
v_call: TRBV5-1
j_call: TRBJ1-3
d_call: NA
cdr3_aa: CASSLGNWGSHSGNTIYF
cdr3_nt: TGCGCCAGCAGCTTGGGTAATTGGGGCAGCCACTCTGGAAACACCATATATTTT

clone_size: NA
v_call: TRBV7-3
j_call: TRBJ2-3
d_call: NA
cdr3_aa: CASSSPSMADSSTDTQYF
cdr3_nt: TGTGCCAGCAGCTCCCCAAGCATGGCAGACTCTAGCACAGATACGCAGTATTTT

clone_size: few
v_call: TRBV5-6
j_call: TRBJ1-1
d_call: NA
cdr3_aa: CASSLDRMNTEAFF
cdr3_nt: TGTGCCAGCAGTCTCGACAGGATGAACACTGAAGCTTTCTTT

clone_size: NA
v_call: TRBV24-1
j_call: TRBJ1-2
d_call: TRBD1
cdr3_aa: CATSDDRGGGYTF
cdr3_nt: TGTGCCACCAGTGATGACAGGGGTGGCGGCTACACCTTC

clone_size: NA
v_call: TRBV30
j_call: TRBJ1-6
d_call: NA
cdr3_aa: CAWSKRVNSPLHF
cdr3_nt: TGTGCCTGGAGTAAACGGGTTAATTCACCCCTCCACTTT

clone_size: NA
v_call: TRBV24-1
j_call: TRBJ2-5
d_call: NA
cdr3_aa: CATSDLRQKETQYF
cdr3_nt: TGTGCCACCAGTGATTTGCGACAGAAAGAGACCCAGTACTTC

clone_size: NA
v_call: TRBV2
j_call: TRBJ1-4
d_call: NA
cdr3_aa: CASSEGGFANEKLFF
cdr3_nt: TGTGCCAGCAGTGAGGGGGGGTTTGCTAATGAAAAACTGTTTTTT

clone_size: NA
v_call: TRBV5-1
j_call: TRBJ2-3
d_call: TRBD2
cdr3_aa: CASSFQEGSGGPRDTQYF
cdr3_nt: TGCGCCAGCAGCTTCCAGGAGGGAAGCGGGGGTCCCCGAGATACGCAGTATTTT

clone_size: NA
v_call: TRBV24-1
j_call: TRBJ2-1
d_call: TRBD2
cdr3_aa: CATSDPSGRGGHEQFF
cdr3_nt: TGTGCCACCAGTGACCCCTCCGGGCGGGGGGGCCATGAGCAGTTCTTC

clone_size: NA
v_call: TRBV12-3/TRBV12-4
j_call: TRBJ2-5
d_call: NA
cdr3_aa: CASSLVGGETQYF
cdr3_nt: TGTGCCAGCAGTTTAGTAGGGGGAGAGACCCAGTACTTC

clone_size: many
v_call: TRBV24-1
j_call: TRBJ1-2
d_call: TRBD1
cdr3_aa: CATSERTGIYGYTF
cdr3_nt: TGTGCCACCAGTGAAAGGACAGGAATCTATGGCTACACCTTC

clone_size: NA
v_call: TRBV30
j_call: TRBJ1-1
d_call: NA
cdr3_aa: CAWSVGWGHPPETEAFF
cdr3_nt: TGTGCCTGGAGTGTTGGATGGGGACACCCTCCGGAGACTGAAGCTTTCTTT

clone_size: NA
v_call: TRBV3-1/TRBV3-2
j_call: TRBJ2-5
d_call: NA
cdr3_aa: CASSHLDRYETQYF
cdr3_nt: TGTGCCAGCAGCCACTTGGACAGATATGAGACCCAGTACTTC

clone_size: NA
v_call: TRBV25-1
j_call: TRBJ2-1
d_call: NA
cdr3_aa: CASSEYFPVYNEQFF
cdr3_nt: TGTGCCAGCAGTGAATATTTCCCGGTTTACAATGAGCAGTTCTTC

clone_size: NA
v_call: TRBV7-9
j_call: TRBJ2-3
d_call: TRBD2
cdr3_aa: CASSFTGGTTDTQYF
cdr3_nt: TGTGCCAGCAGCTTTACGGGGGGAACCACAGATACGCAGTATTTT

clone_size: NA
v_call: TRBV2
j_call: TRBJ1-2
d_call: NA
cdr3_aa: CASSDRGGAYGYTF
cdr3_nt: TGTGCCAGCAGCGACCGCGGAGGGGCCTATGGCTACACCTTC